This TCR beta chain was found in a study of blood T cell repertoires in COVID-19. The CDR3 totals 14 residues. V was pared by 5 bases and J by 4 bases, with 5 bases of the junction left unmatched. Per the germline V gene, CDR1 is MGHRA and CDR2 is YSYEKL. This clone occurred a few times. Sequencing used immunoSEQ multiplex PCR; TCRdb keeps in-frame clones, though not all of them. The sample holds fewer than 180,000 clones; 87% are singletons and the top ten take approximately 4.1%. The TCR was taken from a woman aged 55-69 years with active or convalescent COVID-19. The rearrangement links TRBV4-1 to TRBJ1-5, with TRBD1 matching 7 bases. Material for sequencing was peripheral blood. The CDR3 DNA sequence: TGCGCCAGCAGCGGAGACAGGGATAATCAGCCCCAGCATTTT. Translation: CASSGDRDNQPQHF.